A single sample gave rise to the 16 T cell receptor beta chains below, sequenced in a study of T-cell reconstitution after alpha-beta-depleted transplantation in children. It was with unique molecular identifiers that the TCRbeta library was prepared. In TCRdb, the PCR reads were re-called with MiXCR into one record per CDR3 protein. The table lists 60,000 to 100,000 distinct CDR3 sequences, roughly 18% of them singletons. Source: PBMCs, mostly from graft donor cells, taken 360 days after TCRalphabeta/CD19-depleted stem cell transplant. The receptors stem from a male patient between 2 and 10 years old who had a stem cell transplant for acute lymphoblastic leukemia, so the T cells may come from the graft donor.

V is TRBV20-1 and J is TRBJ1-5, with 7 bases lining up with TRBD1. The CDR3 extends over 15 amino acids. V trimming: 2 bases; J trimming: 0 bases; junction bases outside the gene matches: 4. Germline values: CDR1 DFQATT, CDR2 SNEGSKA (reference sequence). The CDR3 DNA reads TGCAGTGCTAGACAGACAGGGATTAGCAATCAGCCCCAGCATTTT. Protein product: CSARQTGISNQPQHF.

This clonotype has a handful of counts. V is TRBV25-1 and J is TRBJ2-2, with D possibly TRBD2 on 5 matching bases. The germline gives CDR1 MGHDK, CDR2 SYGVNS. This CDR3 region has 16 residues. V gave up 1 base and J gave up 9 bases, with 18 bases separating them. CDR3 sequence: CASSESGLVARRELFF. Here the CDR3 DNA reads TGTGCCAGCAGTGAATCGGGTTTGGTAGCGCGGCGGGAGCTGTTTTTT.

The chain couples TRBV27 to TRBJ2-7; TRBD2 aligns across 14 bases. In germline, CDR1 is MNHEY, CDR2 SMNVEV (reference sequence). With V trimmed by 0 bases and J by 6 bases, 7 bases remained unmatched. This CDR3 comprises 17 residues. The CDR3 loop is CASSLSRTSGRNREQYF. DNA of the CDR3: TGTGCCAGCAGTTTATCCCGGACTAGCGGGAGGAATCGCGAGCAGTACTTC.

At least ten counts were recorded for this clonotype. This chain joins TRBV5-5 and TRBJ2-1, with D possibly being TRBD1 (6 bases). CDR3 size: 16 residues. The germline gives CDR1 SGHKS, CDR2 YYEKEE (reference sequence). The V end lost 4 bases, the J end lost 8 bases, and 22 bases lay between the germline ends. The CDR3 region has the DNA TGTGCCAGCAGCAGGCGACAGGTCCTGGGTAGGGATGAGCAGTTCTTC. It translates to CASSRRQVLGRDEQFF.

In its sample, this clonotype was seen a few times. V is TRBV7-9 and J is TRBJ2-5, with 11 bases identical to TRBD2. The V gene end was trimmed by 3 bases and the J gene end by 3 bases; junction bases not matched to a gene: 3. The germline V gene encodes CDR1 SEHNR and CDR2 FQNEAQ (reference sequence). The CDR3 sequence is 15 residues long. CDR3: CASSFILAGEETQYF. The CDR3 DNA is TGTGCCAGCAGCTTCATACTAGCGGGAGAAGAGACCCAGTACTTC.

This clonotype was found a few times. The chain uses TRBV11-3 and TRBJ2-1; TRBD2 aligns across 9 bases. Germline CDR1 is SGHNT and CDR2 is YENEEA. The CDR3 length is 17 residues. V was pared by 5 bases and J by 1 base, with 9 bases of the junction left unmatched. CDR3 in amino acids: CASSHRLAGPSYNEQFF. In DNA form, the CDR3 reads TGTGCCAGCAGCCACCGGCTAGCGGGGCCTTCCTACAATGAGCAGTTCTTC.

This clonotype was counted only a few times. The gene calls are TRBV5-1 and TRBJ2-2; 8 nucleotides align to TRBD1. With V trimmed by 2 bases and J by 7 bases, 7 bases remained unmatched. The CDR3 runs 15 residues. The germline CDR1 and CDR2 sequences are SGHRS and YFSETQ. CDR3 sequence reads: CASSFGTGSLGELFF. The CDR3 DNA follows: TGCGCCAGCAGCTTTGGGACAGGCTCCCTCGGGGAGCTGTTTTTT.

A note on this clonotype: Germline and junction disagree at one end, which may indicate a read error. The chain combines TRBV7-9 with TRBJ2-7; D is perhaps TRBD1 (6 bases). CDR1 is SEHNR, CDR2 FQNEAQ, per germline (reference sequence). The CDR3 runs to 14 residues. CDR3 protein: CVSSPRQATYEQYF. The DNA of the CDR3 is TGTGTCAGCAGCCCCCGACAGGCAACCTACGAGCAGTACTTC.

This clonotype was counted a few times. The gene calls are TRBV7-9 and TRBJ2-1; a weak D match, TRBD2 (6 bases). Germline V gene data show CDR1 as SEHNR and CDR2 as FQNEAQ (reference sequence). Deletions cut 2 bases from V and 6 bases from J, with 14 bases between. This CDR3 spans 15 amino acids. The CDR3 sequence: CASSLKGLAANEQFF. For the CDR3, the DNA is TGTGCCAGCAGCTTAAAGGGACTGGCTGCCAATGAGCAGTTCTTC.

The CDR3 loop is CAWSVRRPHLGAFF. CDR3 DNA sequence: TGTGCCTGGAGTGTAAGAAGGCCCCACCTAGGGGCTTTCTTT. This chain joins TRBV30 and TRBJ1-1; D gene uncertain. The CDR3 is 14 residues long. V shed 0 bases and J shed 11 bases, with 19 bases lying between them. Per germline, CDR1 GTSNPN and CDR2 SVGIG (reference sequence).

In this sample, this clonotype turned up many times. V and J are TRBV7-4 and TRBJ2-7; 9 bases agree with TRBD1. Germline CDR1 is SGHVT and CDR2 is SQSDAQ. The V and J ends lost 1 base and 4 bases, in that order; junction bases with no gene match: 5. This CDR3 spans 15 amino acids. CDR3 protein: CASSLVGTGLYEQYF. CDR3 bases: TGTGCCAGCAGCTTAGTGGGGACAGGGTTATACGAGCAGTACTTC. Looking up the rest from reference TRBV7-4 and TRBJ2-7 gives the full variable domain: GAGVSQSPRYKVAKRGRDVALRCDSISGHVTLYWYRQTLGQGSEVLTYSQSDAQRDKSGRPSGRFSAERPERSVSTLKIQRTEQGDSAVYLCASSLVGTGLYEQYFGPGTRLTVT.

Worth noting for this clonotype: Mismatch with germline at one junction end may stem from a read error. V usage is TRBV5-1 and J usage is TRBJ1-1; D not certain. Germline V gives CDR1 SGHRS, CDR2 YFSETQ. The length of the CDR3 is 14 residues. The CDR3 protein is CASSLEVGLTEALF. CDR3 nucleotide sequence: TGCGCCAGCAGCTTGGAGGTGGGTTTAACTGAAGCTCTCTTT.

This clonotype showed up just a few times. The chain combines TRBV11-3 with TRBJ2-2, with 10 positions matching TRBD2. J lost 4 bases, V lost 2 bases, and 4 bases had no gene match. Germline CDR1 and CDR2: SGHNT and YENEEA. The CDR3 spans 16 residues. The CDR3 coding sequence is TGTGCCAGCAGCTTATATCTAGCGGGAGTCACCGGGGAGCTGTTTTTT. It codes for CASSLYLAGVTGELFF.

Only a few counts were recorded for this clonotype. The chain recombines TRBV6-1 with TRBJ2-7; D call uncertain. Per the germline V gene, CDR1 is MNHNS and CDR2 is SASEGT. The CDR3 extends over 14 amino acids. V was trimmed by 5 bases and J by 0 bases, leaving 11 bases between them. This CDR3 reads CASSTNIHSYEQYF. CDR3 nucleotides: TGTGCCAGCAGTACAAACATCCACTCCTACGAGCAGTACTTC.

The chain combines TRBV7-9 with TRBJ1-3; D possibly corresponds to TRBD1 (6 bases). This CDR3 has 14 residues. Trimming cost V 6 bases and J 4 bases, with 13 bases left between them. Germline values: CDR1 SEHNR, CDR2 FQNEAQ (reference sequence). CDR3 protein: CASRIQGIGNTIYF. CDR3 nucleotides: TGTGCCAGCAGGATCCAGGGGATAGGAAACACCATATATTTT.

The chain has TRBV10-3 and TRBJ2-4; D may be TRBD1 (6 bases). Germline V lookup: CDR1 ENHRY, CDR2 SYGVKD. The CDR3 is made up of 17 amino acids. V lost 0 bases to trimming and J lost 0 bases, with 12 bases between them. CDR3 sequence: CAISESMGQLAKNIQYF. The CDR3 DNA is TGTGCCATCAGTGAGTCGATGGGACAACTAGCCAAAAACATTCAGTACTTC.